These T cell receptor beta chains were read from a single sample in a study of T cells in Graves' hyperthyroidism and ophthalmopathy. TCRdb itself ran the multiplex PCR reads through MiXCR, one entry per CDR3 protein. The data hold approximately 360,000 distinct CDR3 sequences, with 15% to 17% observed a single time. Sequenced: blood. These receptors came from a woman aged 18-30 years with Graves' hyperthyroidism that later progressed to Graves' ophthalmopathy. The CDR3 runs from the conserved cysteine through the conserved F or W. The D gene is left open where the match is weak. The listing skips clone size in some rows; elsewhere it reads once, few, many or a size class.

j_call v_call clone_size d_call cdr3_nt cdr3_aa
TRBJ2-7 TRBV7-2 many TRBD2 TGTGCCAGCAGCCCCCAGACTAGCGGGAGGGCAAGGCAGTACTTC CASSPQTSGRARQYF
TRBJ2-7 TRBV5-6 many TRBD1 TGTGCCAGCAGCTTGGGGACAGGGTTATCGGAGCAGTACTTC CASSLGTGLSEQYF
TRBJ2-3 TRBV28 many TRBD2 TGTGCCAGCAGTTTGCGGAGCGGGAGAGCAGATACGCAGTATTTT CASSLRSGRADTQYF
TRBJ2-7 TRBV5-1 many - TGCGCCAGCAGCGTCCGGGACACCTACGAGCAGTACTTC CASSVRDTYEQYF
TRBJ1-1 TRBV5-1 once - TGCGCCAGCAGCTCCACGGTGACAGGAAATGAAGCTTTCTTT CASSSTVTGNEAFF
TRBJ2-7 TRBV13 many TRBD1 TGTGCCAGCAGCTGGACAGGGGGCGGAACCCACGAGCAGTACTTC CASSWTGGGTHEQYF
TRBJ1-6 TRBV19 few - TGTGCCAGTAGTACGGACAGCTACTCCTATAATTCACCCCTCCACTTT CASSTDSYSYNSPLHF
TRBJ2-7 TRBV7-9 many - TGTGCCAGCAGCCCCCTTGACGGGTGGAACGAGCAGTACTTC CASSPLDGWNEQYF
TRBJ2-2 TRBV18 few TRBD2 TGTGCCAGCTCACCTCGGGGTAGCGGGGGAAGGAACACCGGGGAGCTGTTTTTT CASSPRGSGGRNTGELFF
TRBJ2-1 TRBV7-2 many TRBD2 TGTGCCAGCAGCTCTAGCGGGAGGGTTGAGCAGTTCTTC CASSSSGRVEQFF
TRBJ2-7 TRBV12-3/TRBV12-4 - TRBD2 TGTGCCAGCAGTTCGGGACTAGCGGGACCCTACGAGCAGTACTTC CASSSGLAGPYEQYF
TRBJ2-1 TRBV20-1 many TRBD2 TGCAGTGCTAGACCTACTAGCGGGAACTACAATGAGCAGTTCTTC CSARPTSGNYNEQFF
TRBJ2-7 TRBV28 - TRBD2 TGTGCCAGCAGTTTATTCGGACTAGCGGGAGGGCCTGTCGAGCAGTACTTC CASSLFGLAGGPVEQYF
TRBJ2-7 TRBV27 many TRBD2 TGTGCCAGCAGAGAAGGGGCGGGAGCTCCCTACGAGCAGTACTTC CASREGAGAPYEQYF
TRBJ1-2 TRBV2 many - TGTGCCAGCAATCAGGCAGGGAGAGAGGGCTACACCTTC CASNQAGREGYTF
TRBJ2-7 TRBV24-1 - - TGTGCCACCAGTGATAAAAGCTCCTACGAGCAGTACTTC CATSDKSSYEQYF
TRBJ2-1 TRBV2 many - TGTGCCAGCAGGGGGACCGTCCCGTTCTTC CASRGTVPFF
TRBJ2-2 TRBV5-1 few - TGCGCCAGCAGCTTGGTGGGGGAGAACACCGGGGAGCTGTTTTTT CASSLVGENTGELFF
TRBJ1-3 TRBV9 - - TGTGCCAGCAGCGTAGCCGGACGGACGAGCTCTGGAAACACCATATATTTT CASSVAGRTSSGNTIYF
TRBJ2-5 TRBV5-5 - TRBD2 TGCGCCAGCAGCTTGTGGGCTAGCGGGGGACTCCTCCAAGAGACCCAGTACTTC CASSLWASGGLLQETQYF
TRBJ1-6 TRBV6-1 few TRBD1 TGTGCCAGCAGCACCGACAGGGATGATTCACCCCTCCACTTT CASSTDRDDSPLHF
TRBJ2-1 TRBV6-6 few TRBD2 TGTGCCAGCAGTTACTGGGGACTAGCGGGAGGGATCTACAATGAGCAGTTCTTC CASSYWGLAGGIYNEQFF
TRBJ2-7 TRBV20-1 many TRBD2 TGCAGTGCTAGATGGGCTAGCGGCGGCCACGAGCAGTACTTC CSARWASGGHEQYF
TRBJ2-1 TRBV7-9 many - TGTGCCAGCAGCCCTCAAATCGGGAGTAATGAGCAGTTCTTC CASSPQIGSNEQFF
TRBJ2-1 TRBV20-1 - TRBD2 TGCAGTGCTCAGGCCCTGACTAGCGGGGACCACAATGAGCAGTTCTTC CSAQALTSGDHNEQFF
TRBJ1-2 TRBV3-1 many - TGTGCCAGCAGCCCAGTTATCGGGGGGCGCGGCTATGGCTACACCTTC CASSPVIGGRGYGYTF
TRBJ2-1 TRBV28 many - TGTGCCAGCGGACTACCTCTTCACTCCTACAATGAGCAGTTCTTC CASGLPLHSYNEQFF
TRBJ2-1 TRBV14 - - TGTGCCAGCAGCCAAGGAGACCACAATGAGCAGTTCTTC CASSQGDHNEQFF
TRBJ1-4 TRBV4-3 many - TGCGCCAGCAGCCAAGAAGGTTCCCCTGCTACTAATGAAAAACTGTTTTTT CASSQEGSPATNEKLFF
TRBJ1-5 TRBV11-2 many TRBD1 TGTGCCAGCAGCCGGGGACAGGGTCACAATCAGCCCCAGCATTTT CASSRGQGHNQPQHF
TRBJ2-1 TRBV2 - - TGTGCCAGCAGTGTTCAGAAGAGCTCCTACAATGAGCAGTTCTTC CASSVQKSSYNEQFF
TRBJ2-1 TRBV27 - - TGTGCCAGCAGTTCCGCCCTAAACAATGAGCAGTTCTTC CASSSALNNEQFF
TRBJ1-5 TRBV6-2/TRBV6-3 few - TGTGCCAGCAACCCCCAACCATTATGGAATAGCAATCAGCCCCAGCATTTT CASNPQPLWNSNQPQHF
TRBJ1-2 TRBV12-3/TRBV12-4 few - TGTGCCAGCAGTTTTCCTAGCTACACCTTC CASSFPSYTF
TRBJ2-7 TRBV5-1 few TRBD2 TGCGCCAGCAGCCCCTGGACTAGCGGGAGAACCTACGAGCAGTACTTC CASSPWTSGRTYEQYF
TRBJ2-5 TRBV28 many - TGTGCCAGCAAGGGTGCAGACGACAATCTCGGACAGACCTACTTC CASKGADDNLGQTYF
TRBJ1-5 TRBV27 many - TGTGCCAGCAGTGCTTTCAATCAGCCCCAGCATTTT CASSAFNQPQHF